The clone carrying this TCR beta chain appeared a few times. As processed by the authors: Counts of nucleated cells, estimated from reference gene primer amplification, were obtained. Sequenced by immunoSEQ multiplex PCR; TCRdb stores in-frame clones only, minus some. The V and J calls and clone size are taken from that table; D and trimming were inferred from the DNA. Seen here are 130,000 to 150,000 clones, 75% to 85% observed once, and the top ten hold approximately 5.2%. The data are from a study of blood T cell repertoires in COVID-19. Study details: T cells, B-cell-depleted T cells, or PBMCs supplied cDNA or gDNA.

Seattle patients were enrolled during active infection and followed longitudinally. Sequencing was done on a sample of peripheral blood. This sequence was found in a woman aged 70-85 years with COVID-19, enrolled during active disease.

The CDR3 sequence is CASSFRGTEAFF. The CDR3 DNA reads TGTGCCAGCAGTTTCCGAGGCACTGAAGCTTTCTTT. V gene TRBV12-3 or TRBV12-4 combines with J gene TRBJ1-1; D remains ambiguous. Between the trimmed V and J ends, which lost 3 bases and 4 bases, there was a span of 6 bases. CDR3 size: 12 residues.